The 21 T cell receptor beta chains listed next were all sequenced from one sample in a study of blood T cell repertoires in COVID-19 (dated by TCRdb to the early 2020s). The library was built by means of the immunoSEQ multiplex PCR assay. Not all clones reach the TCRdb copy of this immuneACCESS table, which keeps in-frame sequences only. Checked studies attribute under half of the gap to unresolved V genes and leave the rest unexplained. The sample has around 130,000 clones on record, roughly four fifths of them singletons. About 12% of the sample comes from the top ten. Material for sequencing was peripheral blood. Every receptor here comes from a human donor in a cohort sampled during active COVID-19.

The J gene is TRBJ2-1, the V gene TRBV18; TRBD2 matches at 9 bases. V lost 0 bases to trimming and J lost 8 bases; unmatched junction nucleotides: 14. CDR3 length equals 18 residues. Germline assignment: CDR1 KGHSH and CDR2 LQKENI. The CDR3: CASSPPRLAGETRHEQFF. Here the CDR3 DNA reads TGTGCCAGCTCACCACCAAGGTTAGCGGGGGAGACTAGGCATGAGCAGTTCTTC.

This clone was seen just once. V gene TRBV5-1 combines with J gene TRBJ2-7; D is unresolved. The V gene lost 4 bases and the J gene lost 3 bases, with 14 bases spanning the gap. This CDR3 spans 14 amino acids. Germline loops: CDR1 SGHRS, CDR2 YFSETQ. The CDR3 bases are TGCGCCAGCAGCCCCCTTCCGGGTAACTACGAGCAGTACTTC. It is translated as CASSPLPGNYEQYF.

The chain uses TRBV5-6 and TRBJ1-5, with D perhaps TRBD1 (5 bases). The CDR3 length is 15 residues. Germline CDR1 SGHDT, CDR2 YYEEEE. Trimming stripped 2 bases from V and 2 bases from J, with 11 bases between. Here the CDR3 reads CASSLGAGGNQPQHF. In DNA form, the CDR3 reads TGTGCCAGCAGCTTAGGGGCGGGGGGCAATCAGCCCCAGCATTTT.

The genes are TRBV7-6 and TRBJ1-5; tentative D call: TRBD1 (5 bases). The CDR3 has 14 amino acids. Germline-derived CDR1 and CDR2 are SGHVS and FNYEAQ. V was clipped by 2 bases and J by 2 bases, with 7 bases between them. CDR3 protein: CASSLLGGNQPQHF. The CDR3, as DNA: TGTGCCAGCAGCTTATTAGGGGGCAATCAGCCCCAGCATTTT.

This rearrangement joins TRBV6-5 to TRBJ1-2; D unresolved. V lost 6 bases and J 5 bases, leaving 13 bases between the germline ends. This CDR3 is built from 13 residues. Looked up from germline, CDR1 is MNHEY and CDR2 is SVGAGI. CDR3 sequence: CASSLSGEYGYTF. CDR3 DNA sequence: TGTGCCAGCAGCCTATCCGGGGAGTATGGCTACACCTTC.

This clone was detected only a few times. The J gene is TRBJ2-7, the V gene TRBV7-2, with 7 bases identical to TRBD1. The CDR3 covers 16 residues. Trimming at V came to 6 bases and at J to 1 base, leaving 12 bases not matched to a gene. The V gene's germline CDR1 is SGHTA and CDR2 FQGNSA. The CDR3 region is CASRNRQGTLSYEQYF. In DNA form, the CDR3 reads TGTGCCAGCAGGAATCGACAGGGTACACTGTCCTACGAGCAGTACTTC. Drawing the rest from reference TRBV7-2 and TRBJ2-7, the complete variable domain is GAGVSQSPSNKVTEKGKDVELRCDPISGHTALYWYRQSLGQGLEFLIYFQGNSAPDKSGLPSDRFSAERTGGSVSTLTIQRTQQEDSAVYLCASRNRQGTLSYEQYFGPGTRLTVT.

V and J are TRBV6-6 and TRBJ1-3; D unresolved. The V end lost 4 bases, the J end lost 3 bases, and 4 bases lay between the germline ends. The CDR3 consists of 12 residues. Germline V lookup: CDR1 MNHNY, CDR2 SVGAGI (reference sequence). The CDR3 protein is CASSSGGNTIYF. As DNA, the CDR3 is TGTGCCAGCAGTTCCGGTGGAAACACCATATATTTT.

The V call is TRBV5-6, the J call TRBJ1-1; D remains unclear. Germline V gives CDR1 SGHDT, CDR2 YYEEEE. V lost 1 base to trimming and J lost 0 bases, with 10 bases between them. This CDR3 region has 15 residues. The CDR3 spells CASSLFHELNTEAFF. The DNA for the CDR3 is TGTGCCAGCAGCTTGTTTCACGAGTTGAACACTGAAGCTTTCTTT.

V usage is TRBV18 and J usage is TRBJ2-7, with TRBD1 identical over 7 bases. The trim removed 2 bases at V and 5 bases at J, leaving 9 bases unmatched. CDR1 and CDR2 (germline): KGHSH, LQKENI. CDR3 size: 15 residues. For the CDR3, the DNA is TGTGCCAGCTCACCAGCCGAGACAGGGAGCCACGAGCAGTACTTC. Translated: CASSPAETGSHEQYF.

The chain employs TRBV19 and TRBJ1-1; no clear D gene. Deletions cut 3 bases from V and 3 bases from J, with 17 bases between. In germline, CDR1 is LNHDA, CDR2 SQIVND (reference sequence). This CDR3 has 16 residues. The CDR3 sequence: CASSIILIPSDTEAFF. The CDR3 DNA is TGTGCCAGTAGTATCATCCTAATCCCCTCGGACACTGAAGCTTTCTTT.

The V gene is TRBV10-3, the J gene TRBJ2-3; TRBD1 matches at 7 bases. The germline CDR1 and CDR2 sequences are ENHRY and SYGVKD. Trimming took 11 bases from V and 2 from J; bases not matched to a gene: 7. The CDR3 length is 13 residues. CDR3 residues: CAVRQGVTDTQYF. The DNA of the CDR3 is TGTGCCGTCCGACAGGGTGTCACAGATACGCAGTATTTT.

This chain links TRBV18 with TRBJ1-6, with D perhaps matching TRBD1 (6 bases). V gave up 2 bases and J gave up 8 bases, with 13 bases separating them. Per germline, CDR1 KGHSH and CDR2 LQKENI. CDR3 length: 15 residues. CDR3 bases: TGTGCCAGCTCACCAGGCCAGGGGAAAGATTCACCCCTCCACTTT. Its translation: CASSPGQGKDSPLHF.

The chain is built from TRBV14 and TRBJ1-1; D not resolved. V lost 4 bases and J 9 bases, leaving 12 bases between the germline ends. Germline V gene lookup returns CDR1 SGHDN and CDR2 FVKESK. The CDR3 sequence is 12 residues long. For the CDR3, the DNA is TGTGCCAGCAGCCGTTGGGGAGAGCAAGCTTTCTTT. Its translation is CASSRWGEQAFF.

V and J are TRBV4-3 and TRBJ1-4, with TRBD1 identical over 7 bases. This CDR3 comprises 16 residues. The germline V gene has CDR1 LGHNA and CDR2 YSLEER. The V and J ends lost 0 bases and 8 bases, in that order; junction bases with no gene match: 9. DNA of the CDR3: TGCGCCAGCAGCCAAGAGGTCCAGGGGGTAGGCGAAAAACTGTTTTTT. It yields the protein CASSQEVQGVGEKLFF.

There are a few counts of this clone. The chain employs TRBV2 and TRBJ2-7; 9 nucleotides match TRBD1. Per germline, CDR1 SNHLY and CDR2 FYNNEI. The CDR3 has 14 residues. Losses at the gene ends were 1 base for V and 3 bases for J; bases not matched to a gene: 1. DNA for the CDR3: TGTGCCAGCAGTGAAGGGACAGGGGTCTACGAGCAGTACTTC. Translated, it gives CASSEGTGVYEQYF.

V usage is TRBV4-1 and J usage is TRBJ1-3, with D perhaps TRBD1 (5 bases). This CDR3 is built from 15 residues. The germline gives CDR1 MGHRA, CDR2 YSYEKL. V was cut by 0 bases and J by 3 bases, with 9 bases left in between. CDR3 bases: TGCGCCAGCAGCCAAGAACAGGCCAATGGAAACACCATATATTTT. Its protein product is CASSQEQANGNTIYF.

There are a few counts of this clone. The chain has TRBV7-9 and TRBJ1-6; D possibly corresponds to TRBD1 (5 bases). The germline V gene encodes CDR1 SEHNR and CDR2 FQNEAQ (reference sequence). V was clipped by 3 bases and J by 9 bases, with 12 bases between them. The CDR3 loop spans 14 amino acids. CDR3 bases: TGTGCCAGCAGCTTTGGGCAGGGTCCTTCACCCCTCCACTTT. It yields the protein CASSFGQGPSPLHF.

V gene TRBV10-3 combines with J gene TRBJ2-2, with 9 bases matching TRBD2. The CDR3 extends over 16 amino acids. The ends lost 0 bases at V and 7 bases at J; junction bases unmatched: 6. CDR1 is ENHRY and CDR2 is SYGVKD in the germline V gene. The CDR3 DNA reads as TGTGCCATCAGTGAGTCCCGCGGGGGGGCTGACGGGGAGCTGTTTTTT. Residues: CAISESRGGADGELFF.

The genes are TRBV29-1 and TRBJ1-5; 8 bases are a match to TRBD1. The ends lost 6 bases at V and 4 bases at J; junction bases unmatched: 11. This CDR3 is 15 amino acids long. CDR1 and CDR2 from the germline V gene are SQVTM and ANQGSEA. CDR3 residues: CSVLSGTGLNQPQHF. CDR3 DNA sequence: TGCAGCGTCTTATCCGGGACAGGCCTTAATCAGCCCCAGCATTTT. Full variable domain (remainder filled in from reference TRBV29-1 and TRBJ1-5): SAVISQKPSRDICQRGTSLTIQCQVDSQVTMMFWYRQQPGQSLTLIATANQGSEATYESGFVIDKFPISRPNLTFSTLTVSNMSPEDSSIYLCSVLSGTGLNQPQHFGDGTRLSIL.

This sequence joins TRBV24-1 and TRBJ2-3; 11 bases agree with TRBD2. Per the germline V gene, CDR1 is KGHDR and CDR2 is SFDVKD. The CDR3 totals 18 residues. The V and J ends lost 3 bases and 3 bases, in that order; junction bases with no gene match: 10. The CDR3 region is CATSDPGVSGGGTDTQYF. In DNA form, the CDR3 reads TGTGCCACCAGTGATCCAGGAGTTAGCGGGGGGGGAACAGATACGCAGTATTTT.

This chain links TRBV9 with TRBJ2-3; 12 bases fit TRBD2. V was clipped by 4 bases and J by 1 base; unmatched bases: 13. This CDR3 comprises 19 residues. Germline-derived CDR1 and CDR2 are SGDLS and YYNGEE. The CDR3 region has the DNA TGTGCCAGCAGCCCCGCTAGCGGGGGGGCGTACTGGGGCACAGATACGCAGTATTTT. It yields the protein CASSPASGGAYWGTDTQYF.